This T cell receptor beta chain was identified in a study of shared clonotypes between healthy human individuals. As concerns this clone: Other DNA sequences within the sample encode an identical CDR3.

The CDR3 contains 13 residues. With 2 bases removed from V and 3 bases from J, the gap between germline ends came to 8 bases. CDR1 is MNHEY and CDR2 is SMNVEV in the germline V gene (reference sequence). Naive CD8 cells comprised CD45RO-negative, CCR7-positively selected cells, excluding terminally differentiated effector memory CD45RA+ cells. Adult donors, all healthy and HIV-negative, had no recent acute infections or vaccinations. The authors ran the assay at deep level. Across several immunoSEQ plates, the genomic DNA of each subset was split evenly. Profiled with immunoSEQ multiplex PCR; TCRdb holds only in-frame clones, not every one. The table shows around 610,000 clones, with roughly 95% occurring only once.

Sample: naive CD8+ T cells sorted from blood. The V gene is TRBV27, the J gene TRBJ2-7; the D call may be TRBD1 or TRBD2 (5 bases each). The clonotype comes from a woman aged 25 to 39 in good health. The CDR3 spells CASSLGTVYEQYF. CDR3 nucleotides: TGTGCCAGCAGTTTAGGGACCGTCTACGAGCAGTACTTC.